This T cell receptor beta chain was retrieved from a study of blood T cells in healthy people across ages. Overall study context: Template switching recovered approximately one barcoded beta molecule for every two T cells. Findings and limits, study-wide: Any conclusive comparison of naive versus antigen-experienced cells was prevented by using unsorted PBMCs.

The authors ran a second PCR of about 6 to 11 cycles using a sample-barcoded 5' primer and a J-beta primer mix. The yield of each sample was at least 2.5 million CDR3-containing paired-end reads. TCRdb reprocessed the 5' RACE reads via MiXCR and lists one record per CDR3 protein. The sample lists 650,000 to 1,000,000 distinct CDR3 sequences, around 36% seen once, with around 13% in the top ten. Peripheral blood, around 9.4 milliliters per donor, was collected. On this clonotype: The antigen is unknown. Since a much larger clone is just one base distant, this may be a read error.

The CDR3 is made up of 13 amino acids. CDR1 LNHNV and CDR2 YYDKDF come from the germline V gene (reference sequence). Sequencing was performed on blood. This sequence was found in a man between 18 and 29 years old in good health. This sequence joins TRBV15 and TRBJ2-7; no firm D call. The CDR3, as DNA: TGTGCCGCCAGCAGAGACCGACCCTACGAGCAGTACTTC. Residues: CAASRDRPYEQYF.